The subject of this entry is one T cell receptor beta chain. Its antigen remains unidentified. This sample was included in a study of PD-L1 blockade in urothelial cancer. Study information: Previous chemotherapy exposure amounted to 0 to 3 regimens for patients. At 3 weeks (second dose) and 6 weeks after starting treatment, blood was analyzed. Specimens of blood held a median count of approximately 150,000 T cells. Regarding the study as a whole: Those with durable benefit had larger increases in tumor-associated blood clones at 3 weeks.

The CDR3 runs to 14 residues. Germline assignment: CDR1 SGDLS and CDR2 YYNGEE. Trimming removed 5 bases from V and 3 bases from J; junction bases left unmatched: 3. Stated time point: peripheral blood 6 weeks after treatment start. Measured with immunoSEQ multiplex PCR; TCRdb has only the in-frame clones, and not every one. Of some 40,000 clones in the sample, roughly 84% were seen once. V gene TRBV9 combines with J gene TRBJ2-2; 8 bases fit TRBD2. The sequences come from PBMCs, collected around atezolizumab (anti-PD-L1) treatment. The clonotype originates from a man between 35 and 55 years old with urothelial cancer. As DNA, the CDR3 is TGTGCCAGCAGGGCACTAGCGGACACCGGGGAGCTGTTTTTT. This sequence encodes CASRALADTGELFF.